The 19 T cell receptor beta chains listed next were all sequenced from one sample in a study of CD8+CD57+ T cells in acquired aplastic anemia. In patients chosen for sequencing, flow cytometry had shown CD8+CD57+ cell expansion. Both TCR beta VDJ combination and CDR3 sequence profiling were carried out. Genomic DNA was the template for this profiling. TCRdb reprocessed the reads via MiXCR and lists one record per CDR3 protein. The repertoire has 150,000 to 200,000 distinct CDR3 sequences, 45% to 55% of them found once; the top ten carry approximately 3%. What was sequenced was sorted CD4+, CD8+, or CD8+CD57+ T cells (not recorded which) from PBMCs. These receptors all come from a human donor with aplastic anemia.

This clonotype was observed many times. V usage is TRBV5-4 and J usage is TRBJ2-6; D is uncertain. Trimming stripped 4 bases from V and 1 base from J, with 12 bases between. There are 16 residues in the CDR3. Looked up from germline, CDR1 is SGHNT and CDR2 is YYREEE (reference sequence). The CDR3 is CASSPSLGSGANVLTF. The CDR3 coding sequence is TGTGCCAGCAGCCCATCGTTAGGATCTGGGGCCAACGTCCTGACTTTC.

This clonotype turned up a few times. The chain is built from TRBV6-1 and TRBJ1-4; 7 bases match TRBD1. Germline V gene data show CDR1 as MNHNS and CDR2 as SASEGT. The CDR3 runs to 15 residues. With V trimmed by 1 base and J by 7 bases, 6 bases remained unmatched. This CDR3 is CASSEGRGIIEKLFF. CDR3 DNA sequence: TGTGCCAGCAGTGAAGGCAGGGGGATTATTGAAAAACTGTTTTTT.

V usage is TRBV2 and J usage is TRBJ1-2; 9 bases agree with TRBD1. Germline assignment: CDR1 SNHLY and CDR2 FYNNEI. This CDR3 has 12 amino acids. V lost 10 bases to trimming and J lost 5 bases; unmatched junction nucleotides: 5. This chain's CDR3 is CANRDRDYGYTF. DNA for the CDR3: TGTGCCAACCGGGACAGGGATTATGGCTACACCTTC.

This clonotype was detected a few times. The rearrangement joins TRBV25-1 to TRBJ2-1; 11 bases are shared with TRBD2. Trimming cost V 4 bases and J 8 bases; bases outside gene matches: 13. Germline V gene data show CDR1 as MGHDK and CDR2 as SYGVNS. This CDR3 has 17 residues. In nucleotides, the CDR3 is TGTGCCAGCAGTGCTGATTGGACTAGCGGGCGGTCGGATGAGCAGTTCTTC. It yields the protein CASSADWTSGRSDEQFF.

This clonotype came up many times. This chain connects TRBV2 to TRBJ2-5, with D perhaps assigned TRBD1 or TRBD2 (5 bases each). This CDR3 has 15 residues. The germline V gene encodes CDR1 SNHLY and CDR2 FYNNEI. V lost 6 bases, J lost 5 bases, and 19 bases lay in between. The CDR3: CASRRVEGAGETQYF. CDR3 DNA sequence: TGTGCCAGCAGGCGGGTGGAAGGGGCAGGGGAGACCCAGTACTTC.

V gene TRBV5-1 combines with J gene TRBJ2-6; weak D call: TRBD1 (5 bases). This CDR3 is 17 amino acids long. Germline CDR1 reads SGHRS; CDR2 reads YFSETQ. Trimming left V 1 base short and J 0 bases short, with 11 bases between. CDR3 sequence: CASSLYAGLSGANVLTF. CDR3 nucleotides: TGCGCCAGCAGCTTGTACGCAGGGCTCTCTGGGGCCAACGTCCTGACTTTC.

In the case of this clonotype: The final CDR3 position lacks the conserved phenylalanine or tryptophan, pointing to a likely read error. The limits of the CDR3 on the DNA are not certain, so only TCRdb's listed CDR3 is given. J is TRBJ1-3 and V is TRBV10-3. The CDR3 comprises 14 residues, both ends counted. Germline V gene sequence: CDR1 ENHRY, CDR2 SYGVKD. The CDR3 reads CAISWAGSGNTIYS.

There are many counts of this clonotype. In DNA, the CDR3 is TGTGCCAGCAGCCCCTGGCTGGGTCCGGGGGAGCTGTTTTTT. Its translation: CASSPWLGPGELFF. The chain couples TRBV7-3 to TRBJ2-2, with unresolved D. From germline, CDR1 is SGHTA and CDR2 FQGTGA. The CDR3 loop spans 14 amino acids. V was trimmed by 5 bases and J by 8 bases, leaving 15 bases between them.

The CDR3 DNA sequence: TGCGCCAGCAGCCCCCCGGGAGTACAAAACGCTGAAGCTTTCTTT. Its protein is CASSPPGVQNAEAFF. This sequence joins TRBV4-1 and TRBJ1-1; D gene uncertain. This CDR3 comprises 15 residues. V was shortened by 4 bases and J by 6 bases, with 18 bases between the two germline ends. CDR1 MGHRA and CDR2 YSYEKL come from the germline V gene.

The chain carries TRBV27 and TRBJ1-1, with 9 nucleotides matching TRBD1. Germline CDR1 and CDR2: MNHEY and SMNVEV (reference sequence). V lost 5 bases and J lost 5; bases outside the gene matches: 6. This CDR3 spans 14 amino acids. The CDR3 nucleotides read TGTGCCAGCAGTCCCCCGGACAGGGGAACTGAAGCTTTCTTT. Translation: CASSPPDRGTEAFF.

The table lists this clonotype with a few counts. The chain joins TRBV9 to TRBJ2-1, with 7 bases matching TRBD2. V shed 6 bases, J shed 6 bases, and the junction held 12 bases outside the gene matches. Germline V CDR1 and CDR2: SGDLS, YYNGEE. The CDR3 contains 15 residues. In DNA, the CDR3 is TGTGCCAGCACCTCGTCTAGCGGAGCCTCCAATGAGCAGTTCTTC. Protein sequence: CASTSSSGASNEQFF.

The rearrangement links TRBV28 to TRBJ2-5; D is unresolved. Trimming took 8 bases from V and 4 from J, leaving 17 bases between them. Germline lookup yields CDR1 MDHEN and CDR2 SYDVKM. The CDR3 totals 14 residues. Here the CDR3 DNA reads TGTGCCAGCTCGAGTCAGAAGAGGAGAGAGACCCAGTACTTC. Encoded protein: CASSSQKRRETQYF.

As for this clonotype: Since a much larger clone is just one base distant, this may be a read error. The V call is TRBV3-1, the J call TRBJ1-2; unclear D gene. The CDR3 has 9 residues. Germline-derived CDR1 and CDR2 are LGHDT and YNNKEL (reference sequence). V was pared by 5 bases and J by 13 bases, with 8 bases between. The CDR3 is CASSGPFTF. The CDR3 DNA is TGTGCCAGCAGCGGGCCTTTCACCTTC.

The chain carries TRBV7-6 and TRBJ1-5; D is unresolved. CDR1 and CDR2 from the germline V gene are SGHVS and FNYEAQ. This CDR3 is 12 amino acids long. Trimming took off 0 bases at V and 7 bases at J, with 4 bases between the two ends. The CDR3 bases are TGTGCCAGCAGCTTAGCTGACCAGCCCCAGCATTTT. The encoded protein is CASSLADQPQHF.

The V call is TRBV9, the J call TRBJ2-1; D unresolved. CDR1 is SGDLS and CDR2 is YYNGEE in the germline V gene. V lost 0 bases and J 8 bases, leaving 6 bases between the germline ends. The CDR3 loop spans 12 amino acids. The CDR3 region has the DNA TGTGCCAGCAGCGTAGCTACAGATGAGCAGTTCTTC. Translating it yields CASSVATDEQFF.

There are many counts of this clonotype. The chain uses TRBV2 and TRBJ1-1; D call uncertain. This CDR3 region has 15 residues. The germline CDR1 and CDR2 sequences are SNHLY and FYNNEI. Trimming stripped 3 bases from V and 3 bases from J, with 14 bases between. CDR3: CASSDRGAAYTEAFF. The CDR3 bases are TGTGCCAGCAGTGATAGAGGTGCCGCCTACACTGAAGCTTTCTTT.

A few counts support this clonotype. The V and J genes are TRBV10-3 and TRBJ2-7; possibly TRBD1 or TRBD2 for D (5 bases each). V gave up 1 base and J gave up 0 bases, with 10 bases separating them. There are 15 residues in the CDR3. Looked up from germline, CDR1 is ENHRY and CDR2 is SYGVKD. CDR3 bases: TGTGCCATCAGTGAGTTGACGGGGCCCTCCTACGAGCAGTACTTC. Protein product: CAISELTGPSYEQYF.

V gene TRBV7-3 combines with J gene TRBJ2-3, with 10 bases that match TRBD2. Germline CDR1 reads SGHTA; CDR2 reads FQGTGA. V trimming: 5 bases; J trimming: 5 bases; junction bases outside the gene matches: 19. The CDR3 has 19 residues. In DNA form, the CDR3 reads TGTGCCAGCAGCCCGACCGGGGGAAGCGGGGGGGCCGGGGTAGATACGCAGTATTTT. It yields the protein CASSPTGGSGGAGVDTQYF.

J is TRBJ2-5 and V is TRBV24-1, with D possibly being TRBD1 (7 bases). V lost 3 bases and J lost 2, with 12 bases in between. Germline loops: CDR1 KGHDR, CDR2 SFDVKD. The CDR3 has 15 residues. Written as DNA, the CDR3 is TGTGCCACCAGTGATCCAGGGGGGATACAAGAGACCCAGTACTTC. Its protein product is CATSDPGGIQETQYF.